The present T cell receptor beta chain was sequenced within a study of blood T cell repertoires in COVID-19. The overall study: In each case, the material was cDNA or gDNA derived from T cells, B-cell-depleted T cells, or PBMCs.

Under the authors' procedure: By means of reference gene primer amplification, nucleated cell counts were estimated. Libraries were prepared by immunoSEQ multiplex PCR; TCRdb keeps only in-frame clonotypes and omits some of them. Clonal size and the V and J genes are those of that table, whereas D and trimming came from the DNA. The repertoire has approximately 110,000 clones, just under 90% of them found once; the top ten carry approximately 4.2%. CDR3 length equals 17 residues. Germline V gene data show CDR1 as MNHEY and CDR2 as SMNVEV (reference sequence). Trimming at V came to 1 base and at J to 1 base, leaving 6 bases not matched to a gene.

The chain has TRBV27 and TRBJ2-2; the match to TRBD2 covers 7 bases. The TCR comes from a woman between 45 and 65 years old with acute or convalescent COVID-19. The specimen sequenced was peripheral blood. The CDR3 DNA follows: TGTGCCAGCAGTTTATGGGGGGGAGGTGAGAACACCGGGGAGCTGTTTTTT. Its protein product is CASSLWGGGENTGELFF.